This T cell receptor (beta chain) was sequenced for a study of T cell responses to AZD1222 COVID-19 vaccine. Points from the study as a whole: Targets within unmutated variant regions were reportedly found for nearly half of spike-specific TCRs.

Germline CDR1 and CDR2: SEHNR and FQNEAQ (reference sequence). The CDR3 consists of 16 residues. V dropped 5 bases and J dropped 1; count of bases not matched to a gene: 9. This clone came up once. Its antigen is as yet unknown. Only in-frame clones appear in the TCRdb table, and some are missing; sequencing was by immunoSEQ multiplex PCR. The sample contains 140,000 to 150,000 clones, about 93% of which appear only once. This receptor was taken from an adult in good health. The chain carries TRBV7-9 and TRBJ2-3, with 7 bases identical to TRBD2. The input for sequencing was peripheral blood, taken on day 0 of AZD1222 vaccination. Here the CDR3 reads CASSPRTSEGTDTQYF. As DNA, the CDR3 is TGTGCCAGCAGCCCAAGGACTAGTGAGGGCACAGATACGCAGTATTTT.